These 17 T cell receptor beta chains were all obtained from the same sample, sequenced in a study of shared clonotypes between healthy human individuals. Repertoires were generated with immunoSEQ multiplex PCR, while TCRdb's copy carries only in-frame clones and drops some. This sample carries about 680,000 clones, 92% of them seen once, and the ten largest clones take about 24%. Naive CD8 cells were CD45RO-negative, positively selected for CCR7, excluding terminally differentiated effector memory CD45RA+ cells. What was sequenced was naive CD8+ T cells sorted from blood. All receptors derive from a man aged 25 to 45 in good health.

The V call is TRBV11-2, the J call TRBJ2-7, with a possible D match to TRBD1 (5 bases). This CDR3 region has 13 residues. V lost 6 bases and J 3 bases, leaving 12 bases between the germline ends. The germline gives CDR1 SGHAT, CDR2 FQNNGV. This chain's CDR3 is CASRTDQGYEQYF. CDR3 DNA: TGTGCCAGCAGAACAGACCAGGGCTACGAGCAGTACTTC. The full variable domain, completed using reference TRBV11-2 and TRBJ2-7, is EAGVAQSPRYKIIEKRQSVAFWCNPISGHATLYWYQQILGQGPKLLIQFQNNGVVDDSQLPKDRFSAERLKGVDSTLKIQPAKLEDSAVYLCASRTDQGYEQYFGPGTRLTVT.

This rearrangement joins TRBV29-1 to TRBJ2-7, with 9 positions matching TRBD2. This CDR3 is 14 amino acids long. Germline V CDR1 and CDR2: SQVTM, ANQGSEA. V shed 4 bases and J 2 bases; nucleotides not matched to a gene: 6. CDR3 in amino acids: CSVGVAGGPYEQYF. The CDR3, as DNA: TGCAGCGTTGGCGTGGCGGGAGGGCCCTACGAGCAGTACTTC.

V usage is TRBV5-5 and J usage is TRBJ2-1; the match to TRBD2 covers 10 bases. CDR3 length: 15 residues. Germline V gene data show CDR1 as SGHKS and CDR2 as YYEKEE (reference sequence). V dropped 2 bases and J dropped 5; count of bases not matched to a gene: 4. CDR3 region: CASSLAGGLNNEQFF. The CDR3 region has the DNA TGTGCCAGCAGCTTAGCGGGAGGGCTCAACAATGAGCAGTTCTTC. Full variable domain (remainder filled in from reference TRBV5-5 and TRBJ2-1): DAGVTQSPTHLIKTRGQQVTLRCSPISGHKSVSWYQQVLGQGPQFIFQYYEKEERGRGNFPDRFSARQFPNYSSELNVNALLLGDSALYLCASSLAGGLNNEQFFGPGTRLTVL.

The rearrangement uses TRBV4-1 and TRBJ2-5; D gene ambiguous. CDR3 size: 15 residues. Trimming removed 4 bases at V and 1 base at J, with 13 bases between. Germline loops: CDR1 MGHRA, CDR2 YSYEKL. DNA for the CDR3: TGCGCCAGCAGCCGCGTCGGTGGCAGCCAAGAGACCCAGTACTTC. It specifies CASSRVGGSQETQYF.

In this sample, this clone turned up once. The rearrangement joins TRBV13 to TRBJ2-7, with a weak D call TRBD1 (5 bases). This CDR3 spans 13 amino acids. With 5 bases removed from V and 2 bases from J, the gap between germline ends came to 10 bases. Germline CDR1 and CDR2: PRHDT and FYEKMQ (reference sequence). As DNA, the CDR3 is TGTGCCAGCAGCATAGACAGTACCTACGAGCAGTACTTC. This gives the protein CASSIDSTYEQYF. The complete variable domain, with remaining parts taken from reference TRBV13 and TRBJ2-7, reads AAGVIQSPRHLIKEKRETATLKCYPIPRHDTVYWYQQGPGQDPQFLISFYEKMQSDKGSIPDRFSAQQFSDYHSELNMSSLELGDSALYFCASSIDSTYEQYFGPGTRLTVT.

The chain combines TRBV19 with TRBJ2-3; 7 positions match TRBD1. V lost 11 bases and J lost 1; bases outside the gene matches: 6. Germline-derived CDR1 and CDR2 are LNHDA and SQIVND (reference sequence). This CDR3 comprises 13 residues. The CDR3 region is CACRDSGTDTQYF. As DNA, the CDR3 is TGTGCCTGTCGGGACAGTGGCACAGATACGCAGTATTTT.

J is TRBJ1-4 and V is TRBV15; a possible D gene is TRBD1 (6 bases). The length of the CDR3 is 17 residues. Per the germline V gene, CDR1 is LNHNV and CDR2 is YYDKDF (reference sequence). V lost 0 bases and J 4 bases, leaving 15 bases between the germline ends. CDR3 in amino acids: CATSREGRGTLNEKLFF. Here the CDR3 DNA reads TGTGCCACCAGCAGAGAGGGGCGGGGGACACTTAATGAAAAACTGTTTTTT.

The rearrangement uses TRBV5-4 and TRBJ2-1, with D hard to call. Germline V CDR1 and CDR2: SGHNT, YYREEE (reference sequence). The CDR3 totals 13 residues. V was pared by 1 base and J by 6 bases, with 8 bases between. Here the CDR3 reads CASSLSEFNEQFF. CDR3 coding DNA: TGTGCCAGCAGCTTGAGCGAATTCAATGAGCAGTTCTTC.

The gene calls are TRBV6-1 and TRBJ1-5; 10 bases align to TRBD1. CDR1 MNHNS and CDR2 SASEGT come from the germline V gene. Losses at the gene ends were 2 bases for V and 0 bases for J; bases not matched to a gene: 10. CDR3 length: 19 amino acids. The CDR3 is CASSESLGTGEFSNQPQHF. CDR3 DNA sequence: TGTGCCAGCAGTGAATCGCTCGGGACAGGGGAATTTAGCAATCAGCCCCAGCATTTT.

The J gene is TRBJ1-5, the V gene TRBV15, with no clear D. Germline values: CDR1 LNHNV, CDR2 YYDKDF (reference sequence). The CDR3 is 15 amino acids. V lost 0 bases and J 3 bases, leaving 9 bases between the germline ends. CDR3 DNA sequence: TGTGCCACCAGCAGAGACCTAGGGCCCAATCAGCCCCAGCATTTT. It yields the protein CATSRDLGPNQPQHF.

This clone has just one count. The V gene is TRBV29-1, the J gene TRBJ2-7; 7 bases match TRBD1. Germline CDR1 is SQVTM and CDR2 is ANQGSEA. J was trimmed by 6 bases and V by 4 bases; bases with no gene match: 6. The CDR3 loop spans 12 amino acids. The CDR3 sequence: CSVGDRAIEQYF. CDR3 bases: TGCAGCGTTGGTGACAGGGCAATCGAGCAGTACTTC.

This clone was seen a single time. This rearrangement joins TRBV5-1 to TRBJ1-1, with 7 nucleotides matching TRBD1. CDR3 length equals 13 residues. Per germline, CDR1 SGHRS and CDR2 YFSETQ. Trimming removed 2 bases from V and 4 bases from J; junction bases left unmatched: 2. The DNA for the CDR3 is TGCGCCAGCAGCTTTCGACAGGGCACTGAAGCTTTCTTT. As protein: CASSFRQGTEAFF.

The rearrangement uses TRBV10-3 and TRBJ2-7; D ambiguous. V lost 6 bases and J lost 1, with 13 bases in between. The CDR3 extends over 14 amino acids. The germline V gene encodes CDR1 ENHRY and CDR2 SYGVKD. The CDR3 protein is CAIRPGLKSYEQYF. The CDR3 region has the DNA TGTGCCATCAGACCGGGCCTTAAGTCCTACGAGCAGTACTTC.

The chain employs TRBV19 and TRBJ2-7; 14 bases agree with TRBD2. J was trimmed by 7 bases and V by 4 bases; bases with no gene match: 12. CDR3 length equals 17 residues. Germline-derived CDR1 and CDR2 are LNHDA and SQIVND (reference sequence). The CDR3 nucleotides are TGTGCCAGTAGTACCGGACTAGCGGGAGGAAGGTTCCTTGAGCAGTACTTC. It specifies CASSTGLAGGRFLEQYF.

This clone has a handful of counts. V and J are TRBV27 and TRBJ2-2; the D is unclear. Trimming cost V 5 bases and J 7 bases, with 14 bases left between them. Germline values: CDR1 MNHEY, CDR2 SMNVEV (reference sequence). This CDR3 contains 14 residues. DNA for the CDR3: TGTGCCAGCAGTAACACGGACGCGGACGGGGAGCTGTTTTTT. Translating it yields CASSNTDADGELFF.

This chain uses TRBV27 with TRBJ1-1; D call uncertain. Germline values: CDR1 MNHEY, CDR2 SMNVEV (reference sequence). The CDR3 consists of 17 residues. The germline V and J ends were trimmed by 3 bases and 2 bases, with 19 bases remaining between them. The CDR3 DNA sequence: TGTGCCAGCAGTTTTCTACAGACGACGGATGTAAACACTGAAGCTTTCTTT. Translating gives CASSFLQTTDVNTEAFF.

The rearrangement links TRBV7-2 to TRBJ2-2, with a tentative D call TRBD2 (5 bases). Per germline, CDR1 SGHTA and CDR2 FQGNSA. This CDR3 spans 14 amino acids. Deletions cut 4 bases from V and 3 bases from J, with 9 bases between. CDR3 sequence (DNA): TGTGCCAGCAGCTCTCTAGCACACACCGGGGAGCTGTTTTTT. Translation gives CASSSLAHTGELFF. The full variable domain, with the rest looked up from reference TRBV7-2 and TRBJ2-2, is GAGVSQSPSNKVTEKGKDVELRCDPISGHTALYWYRQSLGQGLEFLIYFQGNSAPDKSGLPSDRFSAERTGGSVSTLTIQRTQQEDSAVYLCASSSLAHTGELFFGEGSRLTVL.